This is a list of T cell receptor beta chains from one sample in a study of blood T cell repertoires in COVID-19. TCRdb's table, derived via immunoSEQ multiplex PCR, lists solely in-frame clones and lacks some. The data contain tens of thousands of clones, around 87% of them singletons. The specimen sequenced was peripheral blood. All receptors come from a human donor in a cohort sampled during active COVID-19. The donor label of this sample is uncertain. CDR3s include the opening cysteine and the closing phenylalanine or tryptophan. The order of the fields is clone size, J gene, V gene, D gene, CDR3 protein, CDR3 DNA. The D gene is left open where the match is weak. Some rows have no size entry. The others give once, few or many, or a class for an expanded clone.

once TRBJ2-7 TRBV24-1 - CATSGDTDEQYF TGTGCCACCAGTGGTGACACCGACGAGCAGTACTTC
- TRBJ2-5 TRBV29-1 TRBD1 CSAQDRVGETQYF TGCAGCGCTCAGGACAGGGTGGGGGAGACCCAGTACTTC
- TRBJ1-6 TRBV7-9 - CASTGQGGSPLHF TGTGCCAGCACGGGGCAGGGTGGTTCACCCCTCCACTTT
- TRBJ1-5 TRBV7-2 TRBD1 CASSLNQGAGQPQHF TGTGCCAGCAGCTTAAATCAGGGGGCAGGGCAGCCCCAGCATTTT
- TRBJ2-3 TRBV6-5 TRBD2 CASSSLAGQQYF TGTGCCAGCAGTTCACTAGCGGGCCAGCAGTATTTT
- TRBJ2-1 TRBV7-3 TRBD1 CASSPDRGSYNEQFF TGTGCCAGCAGCCCGGACAGGGGCTCCTACAATGAGCAGTTCTTC
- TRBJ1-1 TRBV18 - CASSPGRETNTEAFF TGTGCCAGCTCACCCGGCCGGGAAACGAACACTGAAGCTTTCTTT
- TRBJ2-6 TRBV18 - CASSPLPGSGANVLTF TGTGCCAGCTCACCACTTCCGGGATCGGGGGCCAACGTCCTGACTTTC
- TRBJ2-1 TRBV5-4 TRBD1 CASSSDRGGYNEQFF TGTGCCAGCAGCTCAGACAGGGGGGGATACAATGAGCAGTTCTTC
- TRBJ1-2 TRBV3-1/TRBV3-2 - CASSQATGQSNYGYTF TGTGCCAGCAGCCAAGCGACAGGACAATCTAACTATGGCTACACCTTC
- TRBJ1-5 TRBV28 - CASILVGGNSNQPQHF -
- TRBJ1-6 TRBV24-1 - CATKRVSSYNSPLHF TGTGCCACCAAGAGGGTAAGCTCCTATAATTCACCCCTCCACTTT
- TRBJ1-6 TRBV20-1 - CSASDAGRNSPLHF TGCAGTGCTAGTGATGCGGGGAGAAATTCACCCCTCCACTTT
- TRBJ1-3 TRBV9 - CASSVAGISGNTIYF TGTGCCAGCAGCGTAGCAGGGATCTCTGGAAACACCATATATTTT
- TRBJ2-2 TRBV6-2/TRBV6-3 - CASSRYGGELFF TGTGCCAGCAGTCGGTATGGCGGGGAGCTGTTTTTT
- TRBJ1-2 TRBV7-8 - CASSSGGLGYTF TGTGCCAGCAGCTCGGGGGGTCTTGGCTACACCTTC
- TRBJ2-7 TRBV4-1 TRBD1 CASSQGLQGAEQYF TGCGCCAGCAGCCAAGGACTGCAGGGGGCCGAGCAGTACTTC
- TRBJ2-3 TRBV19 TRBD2 CASSSIGSGLRTDTQYF TGTGCCAGTAGCTCCATCGGCTCGGGACTACGCACAGATACGCAGTATTTT
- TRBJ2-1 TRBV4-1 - CASSQAEGGVNNEQFF TGCGCCAGCAGCCAAGCTGAAGGGGGGGTCAACAATGAGCAGTTCTTC
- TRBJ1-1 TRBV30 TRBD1 CAWNGQGNTEAFF TGTGCCTGGAACGGACAGGGGAACACTGAAGCTTTCTTT
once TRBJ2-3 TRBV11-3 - CASSARTGTDTQYF TGTGCCAGCAGCGCCCGGACTGGCACAGATACGCAGTATTTT
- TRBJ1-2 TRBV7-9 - CASSLVSPSYGYTF TGTGCCAGCAGCTTAGTCTCCCCCAGCTATGGCTACACCTTC
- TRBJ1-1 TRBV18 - CASSPGRRAEAFF TGTGCCAGCTCACCAGGTCGGCGGGCTGAAGCTTTCTTT
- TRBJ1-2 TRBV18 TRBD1 CASSPGRGVNYGYTF TGTGCCAGCTCACCGGGCAGGGGGGTTAACTATGGCTACACCTTC
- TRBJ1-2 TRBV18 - CASSPSETGNYGYTF TGTGCCAGCTCACCCTCAGAAACGGGTAACTATGGCTACACCTTC
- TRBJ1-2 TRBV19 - CASSTRDSYGYTF TGTGCCAGTAGTACCAGGGATTCGTATGGCTACACCTTC
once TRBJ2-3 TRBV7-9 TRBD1 CATNSPQGESSTDTQYF TGTGCCACTAACTCCCCACAGGGGGAGAGCTCGACAGATACGCAGTATTTT
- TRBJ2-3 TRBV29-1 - CSVGHTDTQYF TGCAGCGTTGGGCACACAGATACGCAGTATTTT
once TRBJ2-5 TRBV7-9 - CASSYGGANRVTQYF TGTGCCAGCAGCTACGGCGGGGCCAACCGGGTAACCCAGTACTTC
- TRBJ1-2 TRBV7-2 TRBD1 CASSLPTGRRGGGYTF TGTGCCAGCAGCTTACCGACAGGGCGCCGAGGGGGAGGCTACACCTTC
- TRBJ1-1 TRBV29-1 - CSVVAGYMNTEAFF TGCAGCGTTGTGGCAGGCTATATGAACACTGAAGCTTTCTTT
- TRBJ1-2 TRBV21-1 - CASSQISVGRINYGYTF TGTGCCAGCAGCCAGATTAGCGTTGGGAGAATTAACTATGGCTACACCTTC
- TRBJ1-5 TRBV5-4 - CASSLGGEGQPQHF TGTGCCAGCAGCTTGGGGGGAGAGGGTCAGCCCCAGCATTTT
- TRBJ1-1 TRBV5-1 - CASSLAGTAEAFF TGCGCCAGCAGCTTAGCCGGGACTGCTGAAGCTTTCTTT
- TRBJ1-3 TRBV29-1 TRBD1 CSVSQGTGNTIYF TGCAGCGTATCACAGGGGACTGGAAACACCATATATTTT
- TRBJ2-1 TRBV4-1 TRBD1 CASSQEDRVIGGEQFF TGCGCCAGCAGCCAAGAGGACAGGGTGATTGGGGGTGAGCAGTTCTTC
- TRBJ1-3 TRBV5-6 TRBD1 CASSSGGSGNTIYF TGTGCCAGCAGCTCAGGGGGCTCTGGAAACACCATATATTTT
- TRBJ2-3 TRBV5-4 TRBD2 CASSLASGGGGSTDTQYF TGTGCCAGCAGCTTGGCCAGTGGGGGGGGTGGTAGCACAGATACGCAGTATTTT
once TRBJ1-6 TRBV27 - CASSLSSDLLRSPLHF TGTGCCAGCAGTTTATCGTCCGATTTACTTCGTTCACCCCTCCACTTT
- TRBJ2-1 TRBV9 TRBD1 CASSATGGASLGNEQFF TGTGCCAGCAGCGCAACAGGGGGCGCTTCTTTAGGGAATGAGCAGTTCTTC
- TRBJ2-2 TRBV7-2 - CASSSGLRKAGELFF TGTGCCAGCAGCTCTGGACTGCGGAAGGCCGGGGAGCTGTTTTTT
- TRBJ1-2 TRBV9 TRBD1 CASSAGTGRSYGYTF TGTGCCAGCAGCGCCGGGACAGGGCGATCCTATGGCTACACCTTC
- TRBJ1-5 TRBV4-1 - CASSLGQTNQPQHF TGCGCCAGCAGCCTCGGACAGACGAATCAGCCCCAGCATTTT
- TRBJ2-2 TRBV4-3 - CASSQDRQANTGELFF TGCGCCAGCAGCCAAGATAGGCAGGCGAACACCGGGGAGCTGTTTTTT
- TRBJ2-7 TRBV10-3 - CAISSGGSYEQYF TGTGCCATCAGTTCCGGGGGCTCCTACGAGCAGTACTTC
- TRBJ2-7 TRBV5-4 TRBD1 CASSLAGTDEQYF TGTGCCAGCAGCTTGGCCGGGACAGACGAGCAGTACTTC
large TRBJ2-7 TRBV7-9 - CASSLGDSGGAREQYF TGTGCCAGCAGCTTAGGGGACTCTGGCGGGGCTCGCGAGCAGTACTTC
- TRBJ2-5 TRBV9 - CASSSADRRKETQYF TGTGCCAGCAGCTCCGCGGACAGACGGAAAGAGACCCAGTACTTC
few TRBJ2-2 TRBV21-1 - CASSKGGQNTGELFF TGTGCCAGCAGCAAAGGTGGACAGAACACCGGGGAGCTGTTTTTT
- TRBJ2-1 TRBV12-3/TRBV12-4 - CASTPSSYNEQFF TGTGCCAGCACCCCGAGCTCCTACAATGAGCAGTTCTTC
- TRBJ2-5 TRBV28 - CASSFSSIQQETQYF TGTGCCAGCAGTTTTTCCTCGATTCAGCAAGAGACCCAGTACTTC
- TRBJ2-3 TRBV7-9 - CASSLTGSTDTQYF TGTGCCAGCAGCTTAACGGGAAGCACAGATACGCAGTATTTT
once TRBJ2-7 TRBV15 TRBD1 CATSTGDRGNEQYF TGTGCCACCAGCACAGGGGACAGGGGTAACGAGCAGTACTTC
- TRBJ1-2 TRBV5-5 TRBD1 CASSRDSNYGYTF TGTGCCAGCAGTCGGGACAGTAACTATGGCTACACCTTC
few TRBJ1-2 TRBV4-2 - CASSQAQGDYGYTF TGTGCCAGCAGCCAAGCACAGGGTGACTATGGCTACACCTTC
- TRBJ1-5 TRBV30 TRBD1 CAFRTGGIGTPQHF TGTGCCTTTAGGACAGGGGGGATCGGGACGCCCCAGCATTTT